This T cell receptor (beta chain) was identified during a study of OX40 agonist ivuxolimab in advanced cancers. V lost 1 base and J lost 0, with 25 bases in between. CDR1 and CDR2 (germline): SGHRS, YFSETQ. The CDR3 contains 20 residues. Sequencing used immunoSEQ multiplex PCR; TCRdb keeps in-frame clones, though not all of them. The table includes more than 70,000 clones, under 95% detected once. The TCR was taken from an adult with an advanced solid tumor such as melanoma, head and neck, liver or kidney cancer. The material sequenced was CD4+ or CD8+ T cells sorted from blood, taken in a trial of the OX40 agonist ivuxolimab. The chain is built from TRBV5-1 and TRBJ1-1; D remains ambiguous. CDR3 nucleotide sequence: TGCGCCAGCAGCTTGACCCGAGATTTCGGACGGATATTCATGAACACTGAAGCTTTCTTT. The encoded protein is CASSLTRDFGRIFMNTEAFF.